This T cell receptor (beta chain) comes out of a study of identical twins. A few counts support this clonotype. Its antigen is undetermined. Points from the study as a whole: Abundant cord blood beta clonotypes carried fewer insertions; memory repertoires showed none.

Germline-derived CDR1 and CDR2 are DFQATT and SNEGSKA (reference sequence). CDR3 size: 13 residues. With 0 bases removed from V and 9 bases from J, the gap between germline ends came to 12 bases. TCRdb used MiXCR to reprocess the 5' RACE reads, holding one entry per CDR3 protein. The top ten clones hold around 1.6% of a sample with approximately 600,000 distinct CDR3 sequences, under 8.5% of them seen once. These same data were also listed under a study on yellow fever vaccine responses in identical twins. That work states: Convergence reportedly seemed to mark part of the twins' vaccine T cell response, with personalization marking the rest.

The receptor was isolated from a woman under 30 in good health. The sample comprised PBMCs. The chain couples TRBV20-1 to TRBJ2-4; tentatively, D is TRBD1 or TRBD2 (5 bases each). The CDR3 bases are TGCAGTGCTAGAGATATCAGGGCGGGCATTCAGTACTTC. This sequence encodes CSARDIRAGIQYF.